Each of the 10 T cell receptor beta chains below was sequenced from the same sample in a study of blood T cells in healthy people across ages. A sample-barcoded 5' primer and a J-beta primer mix were used in a second PCR of about 7 to 12 cycles. Using its own MiXCR run on the 5' RACE reads, TCRdb lists one record per CDR3 protein. The data hold around 1,500,000 distinct CDR3 sequences, with 35% to 45% observed a single time. Sample: blood. These receptors were obtained from a woman under 30 in good health.

This clonotype was recorded a few times. The chain is built from TRBV20-1 and TRBJ1-2; D perhaps matches TRBD1 (6 bases). CDR3 length equals 13 residues. V was pared by 7 bases and J by 4 bases, with 16 bases between. Germline loops: CDR1 DFQATT, CDR2 SNEGSKA (reference sequence). The CDR3 loop reads CSGKGGESYGYTF. The CDR3 nucleotides read TGCAGTGGAAAAGGGGGGGAATCCTATGGCTACACCTTC.

This chain uses TRBV6-5 with TRBJ2-7, with 8 bases aligning to TRBD2. This CDR3 region has 15 residues. CDR1 is MNHEY and CDR2 is SVGAGI in the germline V gene. J was trimmed by 2 bases and V by 6 bases; bases with no gene match: 9. The CDR3 nucleotides are TGTGCCAGCAGATCTCCAGCGGGAGCAACCTACGAGCAGTACTTC. This translates into CASRSPAGATYEQYF.

The gene calls are TRBV3-1 and TRBJ2-1; tentatively, D is TRBD2 (6 bases). CDR1 LGHDT and CDR2 YNNKEL come from the germline V gene (reference sequence). Trimming removed 4 bases at V and 5 bases at J, with 15 bases between. The CDR3 loop spans 15 amino acids. The CDR3: CASSPTSEWDNEQFF. The CDR3 nucleotides are TGTGCCAGCAGCCCGACTAGTGAGTGGGACAATGAGCAGTTCTTC.

The genes are TRBV7-2 and TRBJ2-2; tentative D call: TRBD2 (5 bases). Germline CDR1 SGHTA, CDR2 FQGNSA. CDR3 length: 13 residues. Trimming removed 3 bases at V and 8 bases at J, with 10 bases between. DNA of the CDR3: TGTGCCAGCAGCTTCGGACTCAGGGGGGAGCTGTTTTTT. Residues: CASSFGLRGELFF.

The chain is built from TRBV6-1 and TRBJ2-1; the D is unclear. Near its end, the DNA agrees better with TRBJ2-7, so the J call may be wrong. Germline V gene lookup returns CDR1 MNHNS and CDR2 SASEGT. This CDR3 comprises 13 residues. The CDR3 region is CASSERRTGEQYF. The CDR3 DNA is TGTGCCAGCAGTGAGAGGCGCACGGGCGAGCAGTACTTC.

This clonotype was seen once. The J gene is TRBJ2-7, the V gene TRBV20-1; either TRBD1 or TRBD2 may supply D (6 bases each). The CDR3 sequence is 13 residues long. Germline loops: CDR1 DFQATT, CDR2 SNEGSKA (reference sequence). V was cut by 5 bases and J by 3 bases, with 14 bases left in between. The CDR3 nucleotides read TGCAGTGCTGGGGGCGGGACACACTACGAGCAGTACTTC. It specifies CSAGGGTHYEQYF.

The table lists this clonotype with a few counts. J is TRBJ2-1 and V is TRBV30; the match to TRBD2 covers 7 bases. The CDR3 extends over 13 amino acids. V lost 5 bases and J lost 5; bases outside the gene matches: 6. CDR1 and CDR2 (germline): GTSNPN, SVGIG (reference sequence). The CDR3 reads CAWSRDYDNEQFF. The CDR3 DNA reads as TGTGCCTGGTCCCGGGACTATGACAATGAGCAGTTCTTC.

There are a few counts of this clonotype. The gene calls are TRBV3-1 and TRBJ2-4, with 8 bases lining up with TRBD1. The V gene's germline CDR1 is LGHDT and CDR2 YNNKEL (reference sequence). Trimming removed 4 bases from V and 9 bases from J; junction bases left unmatched: 2. The CDR3 runs 12 residues. The CDR3 region has the DNA TGTGCCAGCAGCCGACAGGGGTTCATTCAGTACTTC. Protein sequence: CASSRQGFIQYF.

The V and J genes are TRBV5-5 and TRBJ1-4; D is unresolved. CDR3 length: 13 amino acids. The germline V and J ends were trimmed by 2 bases and 7 bases, with 9 bases remaining between them. Germline CDR1 reads SGHKS; CDR2 reads YYEKEE (reference sequence). DNA for the CDR3: TGTGCCAGCAGCTTATCCCACGGTGAAAAACTGTTTTTT. Its protein is CASSLSHGEKLFF.

This clonotype was seen once. The chain couples TRBV3-1 to TRBJ1-2, with D possibly TRBD1 on 6 matching bases. CDR3 length: 14 amino acids. From germline, CDR1 is LGHDT and CDR2 YNNKEL (reference sequence). The ends were cut back, 4 bases at V and 7 bases at J, with 16 bases in the middle. The CDR3, as DNA: TGTGCCAGCAGCCTATCCCGGGGGGCGCTTGGCTACACCTTC. This translates into CASSLSRGALGYTF.